The 15 T cell receptor beta chains presented below share a single source sample, sequenced in a study of control samples from healthy donors and cancer patients. TCRdb keeps only in-frame clones here, not all; method: immunoSEQ multiplex PCR. The table has approximately 92,000 clones, 93% seen once. Sample: blood. The source of these receptors is a woman aged 30 to 39 in good health.

This clone appeared a single time. The chain uses TRBV28 and TRBJ2-2; D may correspond to TRBD1 or TRBD2 (6 bases each). CDR3 length equals 15 residues. Trimming removed 2 bases from V and 0 bases from J, with 7 bases in between. CDR1 and CDR2 (germline): MDHEN, SYDVKM. CDR3 sequence (DNA): TGTGCCAGCAGTTTAGGGGGGCCGAACACCGGGGAGCTGTTTTTT. This sequence encodes CASSLGGPNTGELFF.

V gene TRBV5-5 combines with J gene TRBJ2-1; D call uncertain. Per the germline V gene, CDR1 is SGHKS and CDR2 is YYEKEE (reference sequence). Trimming cost V 0 bases and J 4 bases, with 11 bases left between them. The CDR3 contains 15 residues. The DNA of the CDR3 is TGTGCCAGCAGCTTGGAGCGCGCCCAATACAATGAGCAGTTCTTC. Amino acid sequence: CASSLERAQYNEQFF.

The CDR3 loop reads CASRGQGAANEKLFF. The CDR3 DNA is TGTGCCAGCAGGGGACAGGGCGCGGCTAATGAAAAACTGTTTTTT. The chain is built from TRBV27 and TRBJ1-4; 9 bases line up with TRBD1. V dropped 6 bases and J dropped 3; count of bases not matched to a gene: 5. The CDR3 is 15 residues long. Germline lookup yields CDR1 MNHEY and CDR2 SMNVEV (reference sequence).

The gene calls are TRBV28 and TRBJ2-3; D is ambiguous. Germline V gene lookup returns CDR1 MDHEN and CDR2 SYDVKM. The V and J ends lost 3 bases and 4 bases respectively, with 8 bases between them. The CDR3 is 13 amino acids. The CDR3 loop is CASSFHLSDTQYF. Here the CDR3 DNA reads TGTGCCAGCAGTTTTCACTTGTCAGATACGCAGTATTTT.

The chain joins TRBV2 to TRBJ1-2; 7 bases line up with TRBD1. Germline CDR1 is SNHLY and CDR2 is FYNNEI. Germline trimming cut 6 bases from V and 8 bases from J; bases unmatched to any gene: 6. There are 12 residues in the CDR3. Here the CDR3 reads CASRTGVSGYTF. CDR3 in DNA: TGTGCCAGCAGAACAGGGGTTAGCGGCTACACCTTC. Combining the CDR3 with reference TRBV2 and TRBJ1-2 gives the whole variable domain EPEVTQTPSHQVTQMGQEVILRCVPISNHLYFYWYRQILGQKVEFLVSFYNNEISEKSEIFDDQFSVERPDGSNFTLKIRSTKLEDSAMYFCASRTGVSGYTFGSGTRLTVV.

V and J are TRBV11-3 and TRBJ2-7; the D gene is possibly TRBD2 (6 bases). The CDR3 runs 14 residues. Trimming took off 1 base at V and 4 bases at J, with 11 bases between the two ends. Germline V gene lookup returns CDR1 SGHNT and CDR2 YENEEA. The DNA for the CDR3 is TGTGCCAGCAGCTTAGCCTGGAGGGCGTACGAGCAGTACTTC. Its translation: CASSLAWRAYEQYF.

The V and J genes are TRBV3-1 (or the pseudogene TRBV3-2) and TRBJ2-1; 14 bases align to TRBD2. V was clipped by 0 bases and J by 10 bases; unmatched bases: 8. The CDR3 has 17 residues. The V gene's germline CDR1 is LGHDT and CDR2 YNNKEL (reference sequence). CDR3 sequence: CASSQDGGTSGRQEQFF. The CDR3 DNA reads as TGTGCCAGCAGCCAAGACGGGGGGACTAGCGGGAGACAGGAGCAGTTCTTC.

This clone was picked up one time. The V and J genes are TRBV6-5 and TRBJ2-5; D unclear. CDR3 length equals 15 residues. From germline, CDR1 is MNHEY and CDR2 SVGAGI. With 6 bases removed from V and 4 bases from J, the gap between germline ends came to 18 bases. CDR3 region: CASSALSGGGETQYF. The CDR3, as DNA: TGTGCCAGCAGCGCCCTAAGTGGCGGTGGAGAGACCCAGTACTTC.

This sequence joins TRBV28 and TRBJ1-2; 11 bases align to TRBD1. Germline V gene data show CDR1 as MDHEN and CDR2 as SYDVKM. Unmatched junction bases numbered 5, after V lost 1 base and J lost 7 bases. This CDR3 spans 15 amino acids. The CDR3 DNA follows: TGTGCCAGCAGTTTATTGAGGACAGGGGGCATTGGCTACACCTTC. It is translated as CASSLLRTGGIGYTF.

This chain joins TRBV15 and TRBJ1-1, with D uncertain. The germline V and J ends were trimmed by 4 bases and 1 base, with 10 bases remaining between them. CDR3 length equals 14 residues. Germline V gene lookup returns CDR1 LNHNV and CDR2 YYDKDF (reference sequence). The CDR3 DNA follows: TGTGCCACCAGCAACAAGCACGAGAACACTGAAGCTTTCTTT. Its protein is CATSNKHENTEAFF.

The chain carries TRBV5-5 and TRBJ1-3, with D possibly matching TRBD1 (5 bases). V dropped 1 base and J dropped 4 bases, with 12 bases sitting between them. There are 15 residues in the CDR3. In germline, CDR1 is SGHKS, CDR2 YYEKEE (reference sequence). The CDR3 DNA sequence: TGTGCCAGCAGCTTGTTGGGACCCTTGGGAAACACCATATATTTT. Protein sequence: CASSLLGPLGNTIYF.

V usage is TRBV19 and J usage is TRBJ1-2, with D uncertain. Germline CDR1 LNHDA, CDR2 SQIVND (reference sequence). V lost 7 bases, J lost 1 base, and 10 bases lay in between. This CDR3 is 13 amino acids long. As DNA, the CDR3 is TGTGCCAGTACCAGAAACTTTAACTATGGCTACACCTTC. It codes for CASTRNFNYGYTF.

V usage is TRBV28 and J usage is TRBJ1-1, with unresolved D. This CDR3 comprises 12 residues. V gave up 6 bases and J gave up 8 bases, with 13 bases separating them. Germline CDR1 and CDR2: MDHEN and SYDVKM. In nucleotides, the CDR3 is TGTGCCAGCAGCCGCCGGGCATTCGAAGCTTTCTTT. Amino acids: CASSRRAFEAFF.

The chain employs TRBV14 and TRBJ1-5; a possible D gene is TRBD1 (6 bases). The CDR3 has 16 amino acids. The V gene's germline CDR1 is SGHDN and CDR2 FVKESK. The V and J ends lost 0 bases and 3 bases respectively, with 12 bases between them. The CDR3 DNA is TGTGCCAGCAGCCAAGATACAGGGAGCCCCAATCAGCCCCAGCATTTT. Translating gives CASSQDTGSPNQPQHF.

This chain connects TRBV7-9 to TRBJ1-1, with D hard to call. This CDR3 contains 14 residues. In germline, CDR1 is SEHNR, CDR2 FQNEAQ (reference sequence). The ends were cut back, 3 bases at V and 0 bases at J, with 8 bases in the middle. The CDR3 is CASSLGSLNTEAFF. In DNA form, the CDR3 reads TGTGCCAGCAGCTTGGGCAGCCTGAACACTGAAGCTTTCTTT.